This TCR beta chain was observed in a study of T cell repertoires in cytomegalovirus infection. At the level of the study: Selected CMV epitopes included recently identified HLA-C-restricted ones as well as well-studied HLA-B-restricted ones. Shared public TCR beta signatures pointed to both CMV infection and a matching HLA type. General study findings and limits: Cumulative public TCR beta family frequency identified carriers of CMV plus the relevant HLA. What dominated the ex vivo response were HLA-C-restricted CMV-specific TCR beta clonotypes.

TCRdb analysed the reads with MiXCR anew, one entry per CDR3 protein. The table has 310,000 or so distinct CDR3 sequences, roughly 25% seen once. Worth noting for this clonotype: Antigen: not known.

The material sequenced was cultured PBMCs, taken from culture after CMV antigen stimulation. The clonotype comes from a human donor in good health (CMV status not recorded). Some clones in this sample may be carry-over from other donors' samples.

CDR3 in amino acids: CASSLAQGRHTEAFF. As DNA, the CDR3 is TGTGCCAGCAGCTTAGCCCAGGGGAGGCACACTGAAGCTTTCTTT. The V and J genes are TRBV7-9 and TRBJ1-1, with a tentative D call TRBD1 (6 bases). The CDR3 consists of 15 residues. V shed 0 bases and J shed 3 bases, with 11 bases lying between them. The germline CDR1 and CDR2 sequences are SEHNR and FQNEAQ (reference sequence). The entire variable domain, with the rest obtained from reference TRBV7-9 and TRBJ1-1, is as follows: DTGVSQNPRHKITKRGQNVTFRCDPISEHNRLYWYRQTLGQGPEFLTYFQNEAQLEKSRLLSDRFSAERPKGSFSTLEIQRTEQGDSAMYLCASSLAQGRHTEAFFGQGTRLTVV.